What follows is one T cell receptor (beta chain) and its context. This sample was included in a study of blood T cell repertoires in COVID-19. Within 2 weeks before study entry, exposed participants met a COVID-19 case. CDR3 length equals 16 residues. In germline, CDR1 is KGHDR, CDR2 SFDVKD. J gave up 6 bases and V 4 bases, and 5 bases lay outside the gene matches. The repertoire was sequenced with immunoSEQ multiplex PCR; TCRdb's copy has only in-frame clones and lacks some. The table shows about 270,000 clones, with around 93% occurring only once. The sequence was obtained from a man in his forties or fifties who had been exposed to COVID-19. The sequenced material came from PBMCs or T cells enriched from blood (not recorded which). The gene calls are TRBV24-1 and TRBJ2-2, with 12 positions matching TRBD2. In nucleotides, the CDR3 is TGTGCCACCAGTGACCAAGGACTAGCGGGACCCGGGGAGCTGTTTTTT. This codes for CATSDQGLAGPGELFF.